This T cell receptor beta chain was recorded in a study of OX40 agonist ivuxolimab in advanced cancers. For the study at large: Aged roughly 20 to 85 with a mean of about 63 years, they were roughly 83% male.

Findings of the study overall: Researchers did not determine the expanded peripheral T cells' antigen specificity.

Exclusion applied to patients with autoimmune disease history or systemic immunosuppression. Sequencing used immunoSEQ multiplex PCR; TCRdb keeps in-frame clones, though not all of them. The profile shows around 30,000 clones, about 90% of them singletons. On this clone: The antigen remains unidentified.

The receptor comes from an adult with an advanced solid tumor such as melanoma, head and neck, liver or kidney cancer. The sequences come from CD4+ or CD8+ T cells sorted from blood, collected in a trial of the OX40 agonist ivuxolimab.

The CDR3 DNA reads TGTGCCAGTAGTCCCATAGGAACCCCCTACGAGCAGTACTTC. Its protein is CASSPIGTPYEQYF. The genes are TRBV19 and TRBJ2-7; D is ambiguous. Trimming took 5 bases from V and 2 from J, leaving 13 bases between them. CDR3 length: 14 residues. Germline CDR1 LNHDA, CDR2 SQIVND (reference sequence).